Listed here are 21 T cell receptor beta chains from one sample, sequenced in a study of T cell repertoires in cytomegalovirus infection. Their antigen targets remain unknown. Each CDR3 protein is one row after TCRdb ran MiXCR on the reads. This table holds hundreds of thousands of distinct CDR3 sequences, under 55% found once. The material was cultured PBMCs, obtained from culture after CMV antigen stimulation. The receptors derive from a human donor in good health (CMV status not recorded). Some clones in this sample may be carry-over from other donors' samples.

The rearrangement links TRBV6-1 to TRBJ2-7, with 7 bases matching TRBD2. V was clipped by 1 base and J by 2 bases; unmatched bases: 11. The CDR3 runs to 17 residues. CDR1 and CDR2 (germline): MNHNS, SASEGT. The CDR3 DNA sequence: TGTGCCAGCAGTGAAGGGGGGGGGGGACTTCATCCCTACGAGCAGTACTTC. Protein sequence: CASSEGGGGLHPYEQYF.

This clonotype occurred many times. The V and J genes are TRBV7-2 and TRBJ2-3, with a tentative D call TRBD1 (6 bases). V lost 4 bases to trimming and J lost 3 bases, with 17 bases between them. CDR3 length: 16 residues. Germline lookup yields CDR1 SGHTA and CDR2 FQGNSA. The CDR3 spells CASSSRASQGTDTQYF. The DNA for the CDR3 is TGTGCCAGCAGCTCGCGAGCTAGTCAGGGGACAGATACGCAGTATTTT.

V gene TRBV5-3 combines with J gene TRBJ2-3, with D tentatively TRBD2 (5 bases). TRBV5-3 is filed as an ORF, its function uncertain. V was pared by 8 bases and J by 2 bases, with 15 bases between. The CDR3 has 14 residues. CDR3 in DNA: TGTGCCAGCAGTTCGAGGGCCGCCACAGATACGCAGTATTTT. Amino acids: CASSSRAATDTQYF.

The chain couples TRBV7-8 to TRBJ2-1; D is uncertain. The CDR3 is 15 amino acids. CDR1 and CDR2 (germline): SGHVS, FQNEAQ. V was trimmed by 1 base and J by 8 bases, leaving 15 bases between them. CDR3 DNA sequence: TGTGCCAGCAGCTTAGGGTTCGGAAGCCGGGATGAGCAGTTCTTC. This sequence encodes CASSLGFGSRDEQFF. The entire variable domain, with the rest obtained from reference TRBV7-8 and TRBJ2-1, is as follows: GAGVSQSPRYKVAKRGQDVALRCDPISGHVSLFWYQQALGQGPEFLTYFQNEAQLDKSGLPSDRFFAERPEGSVSTLKIQRTQQEDSAVYLCASSLGFGSRDEQFFGPGTRLTVL.

The chain has TRBV7-2 and TRBJ2-7, with D maybe TRBD2 (6 bases). CDR3 length: 15 amino acids. The V gene's germline CDR1 is SGHTA and CDR2 FQGNSA. V lost 2 bases and J 0 bases, leaving 11 bases between the germline ends. The CDR3 DNA follows: TGTGCCAGCAGCTTATCGGTAGCGGCCTCCTACGAGCAGTACTTC. Translation: CASSLSVAASYEQYF.

V is TRBV19 and J is TRBJ2-2; the D gene is possibly TRBD1 (5 bases). V was clipped by 4 bases and J by 4 bases, with 13 bases between them. The CDR3 covers 15 residues. Looked up from germline, CDR1 is LNHDA and CDR2 is SQIVND (reference sequence). In DNA, the CDR3 is TGTGCCAGTAGTAGATCCAGGACAACCACCGGGGAGCTGTTTTTT. Amino acids: CASSRSRTTTGELFF.

This clonotype was observed a handful of times. The chain employs TRBV7-8 and TRBJ1-5; no clear D. Germline-derived CDR1 and CDR2 are SGHVS and FQNEAQ. CDR3 size: 14 residues. V was shortened by 5 bases and J by 3 bases, with 11 bases between the two germline ends. The CDR3 nucleotides read TGTGCCAGCAGCGCAAGGGAGCACAATCAGCCCCAGCATTTT. Translating it yields CASSAREHNQPQHF. Supplemented by reference TRBV7-8 and TRBJ1-5, the full variable domain reads GAGVSQSPRYKVAKRGQDVALRCDPISGHVSLFWYQQALGQGPEFLTYFQNEAQLDKSGLPSDRFFAERPEGSVSTLKIQRTQQEDSAVYLCASSAREHNQPQHFGDGTRLSIL.

This clonotype was recorded a few times. The genes are TRBV4-1 and TRBJ2-5, with D hard to call. The CDR3 covers 20 residues. The germline CDR1 and CDR2 sequences are MGHRA and YSYEKL. V was clipped by 4 bases and J by 3 bases, with 30 bases between them. The CDR3 loop is CASSRSYPRTDNSPKETQYF. DNA of the CDR3: TGCGCCAGCAGCCGATCCTACCCAAGGACCGACAATAGCCCCAAAGAGACCCAGTACTTC.

This clonotype appeared many times. The chain links TRBV7-2 to TRBJ2-1; D may correspond to TRBD1 or TRBD2 (5 bases each). Trimming left V 5 bases short and J 2 bases short, with 7 bases between. The germline gives CDR1 SGHTA, CDR2 FQGNSA. The CDR3 spans 13 residues. The CDR3 DNA follows: TGTGCCAGCAGCCGGGGACCCTACAATGAGCAGTTCTTC. Translating gives CASSRGPYNEQFF.

The chain employs TRBV12-3 or TRBV12-4 and TRBJ2-5; 7 nucleotides line up with TRBD2. This CDR3 comprises 13 residues. V gave up 4 bases and J gave up 2 bases; unmatched junction bases: 1. CDR3 nucleotides: TGTGCCAGCAGTTGGGGGGGGCAAGAGACCCAGTACTTC. Its protein is CASSWGGQETQYF.

This clonotype was found once. A junction boundary mismatches the germline segment, possibly from a read error. The chain uses TRBV6-1 and TRBJ2-1; possibly TRBD2 for D (5 bases). CDR3 length equals 15 residues. Germline V lookup: CDR1 MNHNS, CDR2 SASEGT. The CDR3 DNA follows: TGTGCCAGCAGTCCCGATGGAGGCTCCCACAATGAGCAGTTCTTC. Amino acid sequence: CASSPDGGSHNEQFF.

This clonotype was seen only a few times. This chain joins TRBV28 and TRBJ1-3; D perhaps matches TRBD1 (6 bases). CDR1 MDHEN and CDR2 SYDVKM come from the germline V gene. The CDR3 loop spans 16 amino acids. Trimming shortened V by 5 bases and J by 4 bases, and 18 bases separated the two germline ends. The chain's CDR3 is CASSKGTMGSGNTIYF. CDR3 nucleotide sequence: TGTGCCAGCAGTAAAGGGACAATGGGTAGCGGAAACACCATATATTTT.

This clonotype was counted a few times. The chain joins TRBV4-1 to TRBJ2-5; 7 nucleotides line up with TRBD2. Trimming took 1 base from V and 5 from J; bases not matched to a gene: 7. This CDR3 spans 15 amino acids. Germline lookup yields CDR1 MGHRA and CDR2 YSYEKL. CDR3 residues: CASSQALGRGETQYF. DNA of the CDR3: TGCGCCAGCAGCCAAGCCCTAGGGCGGGGGGAGACCCAGTACTTC.

This sequence joins TRBV5-4 and TRBJ2-5; D gene ambiguous. The germline V gene has CDR1 SGHNT and CDR2 YYREEE (reference sequence). This CDR3 has 16 amino acids. Trimming took off 2 bases at V and 4 bases at J, with 18 bases between the two ends. This CDR3 is CASSFFRQDGRETQYF. The DNA for the CDR3 is TGTGCCAGCAGCTTTTTTCGGCAGGATGGAAGAGAGACCCAGTACTTC.

Comment on this clonotype: As the CDR3 is not closed by the conserved phenylalanine or tryptophan, this likely results from a read error. V and J are TRBV7-2 and TRBJ2-1, with 9 positions matching TRBD2. J lost 9 bases, V lost 1 base, and 7 bases had no gene match. Germline lookup yields CDR1 SGHTA and CDR2 FQGNSA. The CDR3 has 15 residues. For the CDR3, the DNA is TGTGCCAGCAGCTTAGTGGCGGGGGGGCTGAGTGAGCAGTTCTGC. Translated, it gives CASSLVAGGLSEQFC.

This chain links TRBV7-2 with TRBJ2-2; TRBD2 matches 9 bases. V trimming: 5 bases; J trimming: 5 bases; junction bases outside the gene matches: 12. From germline, CDR1 is SGHTA and CDR2 FQGNSA. The CDR3 runs 17 residues. DNA of the CDR3: TGTGCCAGCAGCCCTCGGGGCGGGGGGGCCTTAACCGGGGAGCTGTTTTTT. As protein: CASSPRGGGALTGELFF.

The chain combines TRBV6-5 with TRBJ2-3; D is unresolved. V shed 5 bases and J shed 2 bases, with 8 bases lying between them. CDR1 is MNHEY, CDR2 SVGAGI, per germline. The CDR3 totals 13 residues. The CDR3 loop reads CASSGVITDTQYF. The CDR3 nucleotides are TGTGCCAGCAGTGGAGTTATCACAGATACGCAGTATTTT.

The CDR3 region has the DNA TGTGCCAGCAGTTTATCCGGTTCAACAGGCTCTAACTATGGCTACACCTTC. It specifies CASSLSGSTGSNYGYTF. The chain carries TRBV27 and TRBJ1-2; a weak D match, TRBD1 (5 bases). V was clipped by 0 bases and J by 0 bases, with 14 bases between them. The CDR3 has 17 residues. Germline values: CDR1 MNHEY, CDR2 SMNVEV (reference sequence).

This clonotype was recorded many times. The chain combines TRBV7-2 with TRBJ1-4; D ambiguous. V was shortened by 5 bases and J by 8 bases, with 12 bases between the two germline ends. The CDR3 length is 13 residues. Germline V gene data show CDR1 as SGHTA and CDR2 as FQGNSA. The DNA for the CDR3 is TGTGCCAGCAGCCAGAATCGAGTGGAAAAACTGTTTTTT. It translates to CASSQNRVEKLFF.

There are a few counts of this clonotype. V is TRBV7-2 and J is TRBJ2-1; 10 nucleotides agree with TRBD2. The CDR3 spans 15 residues. After removal of 3 bases from V and 9 bases from J, the junction contained 8 bases not matched to a gene. Germline CDR1 is SGHTA and CDR2 is FQGNSA. CDR3 coding DNA: TGTGCCAGCAGCTTGGTTCTAGCGGGAGAAGGTGAGCAGTTCTTC. Protein product: CASSLVLAGEGEQFF.

This clonotype was detected only a few times. The chain has TRBV27 and TRBJ2-6; TRBD1 matches at 10 bases. The CDR3 loop spans 16 amino acids. Germline CDR1 is MNHEY and CDR2 is SMNVEV (reference sequence). The J segment lost 6 bases and the V segment lost 7 bases, leaving 9 bases of the junction unmatched. The CDR3 region is CASKRDRGCVANVLTF. The CDR3 DNA is TGTGCCAGCAAGAGGGACAGGGGTTGTGTGGCCAACGTCCTGACTTTC.